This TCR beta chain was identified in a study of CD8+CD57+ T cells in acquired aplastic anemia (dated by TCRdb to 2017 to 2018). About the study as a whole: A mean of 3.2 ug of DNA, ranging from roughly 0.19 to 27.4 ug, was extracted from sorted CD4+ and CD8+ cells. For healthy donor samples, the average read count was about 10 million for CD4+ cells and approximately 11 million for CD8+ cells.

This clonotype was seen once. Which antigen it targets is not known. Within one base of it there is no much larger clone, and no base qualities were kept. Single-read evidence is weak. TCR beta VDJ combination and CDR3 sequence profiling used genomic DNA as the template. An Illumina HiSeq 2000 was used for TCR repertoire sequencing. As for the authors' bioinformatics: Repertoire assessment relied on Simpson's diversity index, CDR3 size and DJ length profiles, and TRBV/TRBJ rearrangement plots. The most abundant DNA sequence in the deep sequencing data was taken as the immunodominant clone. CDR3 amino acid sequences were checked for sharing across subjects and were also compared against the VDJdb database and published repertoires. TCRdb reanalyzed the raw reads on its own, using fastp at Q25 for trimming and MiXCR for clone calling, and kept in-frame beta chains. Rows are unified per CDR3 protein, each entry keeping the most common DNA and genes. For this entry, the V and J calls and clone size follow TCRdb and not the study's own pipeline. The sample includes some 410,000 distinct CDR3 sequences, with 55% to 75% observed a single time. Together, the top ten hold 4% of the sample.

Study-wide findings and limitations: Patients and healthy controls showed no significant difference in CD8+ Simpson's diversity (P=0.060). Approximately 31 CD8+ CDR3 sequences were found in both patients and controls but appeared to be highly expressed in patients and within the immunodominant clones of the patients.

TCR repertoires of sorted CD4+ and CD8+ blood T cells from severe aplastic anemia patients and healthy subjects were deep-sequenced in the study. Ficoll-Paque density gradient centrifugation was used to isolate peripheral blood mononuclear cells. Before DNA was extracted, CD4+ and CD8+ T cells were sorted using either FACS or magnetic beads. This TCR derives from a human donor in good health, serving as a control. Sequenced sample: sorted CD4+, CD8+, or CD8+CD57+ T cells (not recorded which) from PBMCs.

CDR3 protein: CASSVKISGNTIYF. At the DNA level, the sequence is TGTGCCAGCAGTGTCAAGATTTCTGGAAACACCATATATTTT. The sequence joins TRBV5-8 to TRBJ1-3, with the D segment identity uncertain. CDR1 SGHTS and CDR2 YDEGEE are derived from the germline V gene. Including cysteine and phenylalanine, the CDR3 has 14 amino acids. Only the CDR3 region is kept as DNA, spanning 42 bases read in frame from base 1. V sheds 5 bases and J sheds 1 base, leaving 10 bases between their ends. Outside the CDR3, residues come from the reference TRBV5-8 and TRBJ1-3 proteins, so the full variable domain is: EAGVTQSPTHLIKTRGQQATLRCSPISGHTSVYWYQQALGLGLQFLLWYDEGEERNRGNFPPRFSGRQFPNYSSELNVNALELEDSALYLCASSVKISGNTIYFGEGSWLTVV.